This T cell receptor beta chain is drawn from a study of blood T cell repertoires in COVID-19. As for the study in general: T cells, B-cell-depleted T cells, or PBMCs provided the cDNA or gDNA that served as material.

The CDR3 covers 15 residues. CDR1 and CDR2 from the germline V gene are SSHAT and FNYEAQ (reference sequence). Methods used by the authors: Amplification with reference gene primers provided the estimates of nucleated cell counts. Assay used: immunoSEQ multiplex PCR; TCRdb lists only in-frame clones, some missing. V, J and clone size derive from that table, while D and trimming were established from the DNA sequence. The data hold approximately 140,000 clones, with 70% to 85% observed a single time. About this clone itself: An end of the junction does not agree with germline; a read error may underlie this.

The J gene is TRBJ2-1, the V gene TRBV7-7, with 7 nucleotides matching TRBD1. This clonotype originated in a human donor in a cohort sampled during active COVID-19. Source material: peripheral blood. CDR3 sequence (DNA): TGTGCTAGCAGCCAGGACAGGAGCTCCTACAATGAGCAGTTCTTC. Residues: CASSQDRSSYNEQFF. Using reference TRBV7-7 and TRBJ2-1 for the parts outside the CDR3, the full variable domain is GAGVSQSPRYKVTKRGQDVTLRCDPISSHATLYWYQQALGQGPEFLTYFNYEAQPDKSGLPSDRFSAERPEGSISTLTIQRTEQRDSAMYRCASSQDRSSYNEQFFGPGTRLTVL.